A single sample is the source of the 25 T cell receptor beta chains below, sequenced in a study of blood T cells in healthy people across ages. Combining a sample-barcoded 5' primer with a J-beta primer mix, a second PCR ran for 7 to 11 cycles. TCRdb re-analysed the 5' RACE reads in MiXCR, keeping a single row per CDR3 protein. This sample has more than 900,000 distinct CDR3 sequences, with about 28% found just once. The sample was also reused in another study, on T cells of mothers and their children.

The sequenced material came from blood. The receptors shown here come from a woman in her thirties or forties in good health.

V and J are TRBV12-3 or TRBV12-4 and TRBJ1-1, with 10 bases lining up with TRBD1. The CDR3 loop spans 14 amino acids. V lost 3 bases and J lost 7; bases outside the gene matches: 5. The CDR3 reads CASSFTGTGVEAFF. Written as DNA, the CDR3 is TGTGCCAGCAGTTTTACCGGGACAGGGGTTGAAGCTTTCTTT.

This clonotype was counted between two and nine times. The rearrangement links TRBV28 to TRBJ2-3; D might be TRBD1 (6 bases). The CDR3 has 15 amino acids. Germline V gene sequence: CDR1 MDHEN, CDR2 SYDVKM. V lost 5 bases to trimming and J lost 3 bases, with 15 bases between them. The CDR3 region is CASSRRLRGTDTQYF. The CDR3 DNA reads TGTGCCAGCAGTCGCCGGTTGAGGGGGACAGATACGCAGTATTTT.

The chain combines TRBV7-2 with TRBJ2-5; tentatively, D is TRBD2 (5 bases). There are 13 residues in the CDR3. Germline V CDR1 and CDR2: SGHTA, FQGNSA. V gave up 5 bases and J gave up 11 bases, with 18 bases separating them. DNA of the CDR3: TGTGCCAGCAGCCCACGGAGGAGCCATGAGCAGTACTTC. Translated: CASSPRRSHEQYF.

The chain recombines TRBV18 with TRBJ2-3, with 8 nucleotides matching TRBD1. Germline V CDR1 and CDR2: KGHSH, LQKENI. The J segment lost 4 bases and the V segment lost 4 bases, leaving 1 base of the junction unmatched. CDR3 length: 13 amino acids. CDR3 loop: CASSRTGSDTQYF. The CDR3 region has the DNA TGTGCCAGCTCACGGACAGGGTCAGATACGCAGTATTTT.

The chain has TRBV14 and TRBJ2-7; D is ambiguous. The CDR3 is 14 amino acids. Germline CDR1 is SGHDN and CDR2 is FVKESK. Trimming pared 4 bases from V and 2 bases from J, leaving 12 bases between. CDR3 loop: CASSLRGNTYEQYF. The CDR3 bases are TGTGCCAGCAGCCTCCGTGGTAACACCTACGAGCAGTACTTC.

Only a few counts were recorded for this clonotype. This chain connects TRBV13 to TRBJ1-5; 11 positions agree with TRBD1. CDR3 length: 16 amino acids. Germline V gives CDR1 PRHDT, CDR2 FYEKMQ (reference sequence). The V and J ends lost 5 bases and 6 bases, in that order; junction bases with no gene match: 9. CDR3 sequence: CASSHGGQGASQPQHF. For the CDR3, the DNA is TGTGCCAGCAGCCACGGCGGACAGGGGGCTTCTCAGCCCCAGCATTTT.

This clonotype was picked up many times. The chain has TRBV11-2 and TRBJ2-7, with D maybe TRBD2 (5 bases). CDR1 SGHAT and CDR2 FQNNGV come from the germline V gene. The CDR3 covers 14 residues. V was clipped by 0 bases and J by 6 bases, with 12 bases between them. The CDR3 nucleotides are TGTGCCAGCAGCTTAGAGTCTGAGGGTATCGAGCAGTACTTC. This translates into CASSLESEGIEQYF.

V gene TRBV28 combines with J gene TRBJ1-2; D gene ambiguous. V lost 6 bases, J lost 1 base, and 12 bases lay in between. The CDR3 has 14 amino acids. Germline V gene sequence: CDR1 MDHEN, CDR2 SYDVKM. CDR3 DNA sequence: TGTGCCAGCAGGATCCCAGGAGTTAACTATGGCTACACCTTC. Amino acids: CASRIPGVNYGYTF.

This clonotype showed up many times. This sequence joins TRBV24-1 and TRBJ2-1; D is ambiguous. The V and J ends lost 7 bases and 8 bases respectively, with 11 bases between them. Germline V gene data show CDR1 as KGHDR and CDR2 as SFDVKD. The CDR3 contains 12 residues. The DNA of the CDR3 is TGTGCCACCAGCGCCCGCACCGATGAGCAGTTCTTC. Translating gives CATSARTDEQFF.

This clonotype appeared a few times. The chain links TRBV5-1 to TRBJ2-6, with no clear D. The CDR3 covers 16 residues. Germline V gene data show CDR1 as SGHRS and CDR2 as YFSETQ. Trimming pared 0 bases from V and 3 bases from J, leaving 10 bases between. CDR3: CASSLGSGNGANVLTF. CDR3 in DNA: TGCGCCAGCAGCTTGGGGTCCGGAAATGGGGCCAACGTCCTGACTTTC.

This clonotype was seen more than once but under ten times. The J gene is TRBJ2-3, the V gene TRBV12-3 or TRBV12-4; a possible D gene is TRBD2 (7 bases). V gave up 2 bases and J gave up 2 bases, with 11 bases separating them. The CDR3 totals 15 residues. In DNA, the CDR3 is TGTGCCAGCAGTTTAAGGGGGACTATCACAGATACGCAGTATTTT. Protein product: CASSLRGTITDTQYF.

This chain uses TRBV27 with TRBJ2-2, with TRBD2 matching over 9 bases. Germline V gene lookup returns CDR1 MNHEY and CDR2 SMNVEV (reference sequence). J was trimmed by 8 bases and V by 6 bases; bases with no gene match: 13. This CDR3 contains 16 residues. The CDR3 reads CASSSPGLASGGELFF. The CDR3 DNA follows: TGTGCCAGCAGCTCCCCGGGACTAGCCTCTGGAGGGGAGCTGTTTTTT.

The sample holds a few counts of this clonotype. DNA of the CDR3: TGTGCCAGCAGTAGTGTCGGGACTAGCGGGGCGGGTGAGCAGTTCTTC. Translating it yields CASSSVGTSGAGEQFF. V is TRBV27 and J is TRBJ2-1; TRBD2 matches 13 bases. V lost 5 bases, J lost 9 bases, and 10 bases stayed unmatched. In germline, CDR1 is MNHEY, CDR2 SMNVEV (reference sequence). The CDR3 is made up of 16 amino acids.

This clonotype was detected only a few times. The rearrangement links TRBV28 to TRBJ2-1; the match to TRBD1 covers 7 bases. This CDR3 contains 15 residues. V shed 5 bases and J 5 bases; nucleotides not matched to a gene: 9. Germline V gene sequence: CDR1 MDHEN, CDR2 SYDVKM. DNA for the CDR3: TGTGCCAGCAGTGCCCCATACAGGGGCCACAATGAGCAGTTCTTC. Amino acids: CASSAPYRGHNEQFF.

This clonotype turned up a few times. The CDR3, as DNA: TGTGCCAGCAGCTTAGGGGAGTGGCGGGGGGGCCAGGGTGAGCAGTTCTTC. It codes for CASSLGEWRGGQGEQFF. This chain links TRBV11-2 with TRBJ2-1, with 9 bases matching TRBD2. The V gene end was trimmed by 1 base and the J gene end by 9 bases; junction bases not matched to a gene: 13. The CDR3 has 17 amino acids. Germline V gives CDR1 SGHAT, CDR2 FQNNGV.

This clonotype was observed many times. The chain couples TRBV4-3 to TRBJ2-7; TRBD1 aligns across 9 bases. V gave up 1 base and J gave up 3 bases; unmatched junction bases: 7. This CDR3 has 16 residues. Germline V gives CDR1 LGHNA, CDR2 YSLEER. The CDR3 DNA reads TGCGCCAGCAGCCAAGGAACCGGGACAGGGATCTACGAGCAGTACTTC. This encodes CASSQGTGTGIYEQYF.

In this sample, this clonotype turned up many times. V gene TRBV6-1 combines with J gene TRBJ2-5, with 8 positions matching TRBD1. Germline CDR1 is MNHNS and CDR2 is SASEGT. The V segment lost 10 bases and the J segment 2 bases; nucleotides outside the gene matches: 21. The CDR3 has 18 amino acids. DNA of the CDR3: TGTGCCACCGTGGATGGACAGGGTGGGCCAACCGGGCAAGAGACCCAGTACTTC. Translating gives CATVDGQGGPTGQETQYF.

This clonotype was counted only a few times. The DNA for the CDR3 is TGTGCTAGTGGCCGCGACACGTTTTGGGGCTACACCTTC. Its protein product is CASGRDTFWGYTF. The chain couples TRBV12-5 to TRBJ1-2; D is ambiguous. CDR1 is LGHNT and CDR2 is FRNRAP in the germline V gene. The CDR3 extends over 13 amino acids. V was trimmed by 6 bases and J by 8 bases, leaving 16 bases between them.

This clonotype was counted ten times or more. V usage is TRBV4-1 and J usage is TRBJ2-7; D is possibly TRBD1 (6 bases). Trimming removed 1 base at V and 0 bases at J, with 10 bases between. The CDR3 is 15 amino acids. Germline V gene data show CDR1 as MGHRA and CDR2 as YSYEKL. The CDR3 DNA reads as TGCGCCAGCAGCCAAGGGGGGCAGGACTCCTACGAGCAGTACTTC. Translated: CASSQGGQDSYEQYF.

Many counts were recorded for this clonotype. V gene TRBV20-1 combines with J gene TRBJ2-6; either TRBD1 or TRBD2 may fit D (5 bases each). The ends were cut back, 3 bases at V and 1 base at J, with 19 bases in the middle. The CDR3 consists of 18 residues. Germline assignment: CDR1 DFQATT and CDR2 SNEGSKA (reference sequence). The DNA for the CDR3 is TGCAGTGCTAGCCGGGGCCTTAGATCTGGGTCTGGGGCCAACGTCCTGACTTTC. Translation gives CSASRGLRSGSGANVLTF.

This chain joins TRBV12-3 or TRBV12-4 and TRBJ1-3; D unresolved. The CDR3 is 15 residues long. Trimming removed 3 bases at V and 2 bases at J, with 11 bases between. The CDR3 spells CASSFYSQPGNTIYF. As DNA, the CDR3 is TGTGCCAGCAGTTTCTACAGTCAACCTGGAAACACCATATATTTT.

CDR3 nucleotide sequence: TGTGCCAGTAGTCTCCGACAGGGAAGGCTCACAGATACGCAGTATTTT. Translating it yields CASSLRQGRLTDTQYF. The chain carries TRBV19 and TRBJ2-3; the match to TRBD1 covers 7 bases. Germline V gene lookup returns CDR1 LNHDA and CDR2 SQIVND (reference sequence). J was trimmed by 2 bases and V by 5 bases; bases with no gene match: 10. The CDR3 length is 16 residues.

The V call is TRBV6-2 or TRBV6-3, the J call TRBJ1-1, with no clear D. Germline assignment: CDR1 MNHEY and CDR2 SVGEGT. The CDR3 contains 13 residues. The V end lost 2 bases, the J end lost 2 bases, and 6 bases lay between the germline ends. The CDR3 nucleotides are TGTGCCAGCAGTTACACCCGTAACACTGAAGCTTTCTTT. This sequence encodes CASSYTRNTEAFF.

The rearrangement joins TRBV7-3 to TRBJ1-1, with D unresolved. V was clipped by 5 bases and J by 1 base, with 11 bases between them. Germline V gene sequence: CDR1 SGHTA, CDR2 FQGTGA. The CDR3 totals 14 residues. CDR3 sequence (DNA): TGTGCCAGCAGCCCCAGCGGCGGGAACACTGAAGCTTTCTTT. It is translated as CASSPSGGNTEAFF.

The chain has TRBV9 and TRBJ2-5; 9 nucleotides match TRBD2. Trimming took 0 bases from V and 5 from J; bases not matched to a gene: 2. This CDR3 comprises 14 residues. CDR1 and CDR2 from the germline V gene are SGDLS and YYNGEE. The CDR3 DNA reads TGTGCCAGCAGCGTAGGTAGCGGGGGTGAGACCCAGTACTTC. Its protein product is CASSVGSGGETQYF.